The 14 T cell receptor beta chains listed next were all sequenced from one sample in a study of T cell responses to AZD1222 COVID-19 vaccine. The data were produced by immunoSEQ multiplex PCR, yet TCRdb's version contains in-frame clones alone and is incomplete. The sample has around 99,000 clones; over 85% are singletons. This specimen consisted of peripheral blood, obtained on day 0 of AZD1222 vaccination. Receptor source: an adult in good health.

The chain combines TRBV10-3 with TRBJ2-7, with a tentative D call TRBD2 (6 bases). V was pared by 9 bases and J by 4 bases, with 16 bases between. Germline V gene sequence: CDR1 ENHRY, CDR2 SYGVKD. The CDR3 has 13 residues. The CDR3 loop is CAIKGGEKYEQYF. CDR3 DNA sequence: TGTGCCATAAAAGGCGGGGAGAAATACGAGCAGTACTTC.

In its sample, this clone was seen a few times. V is TRBV6-1 and J is TRBJ1-1; D remains ambiguous. CDR1 and CDR2 (germline): MNHNS, SASEGT. Trimming shortened V by 3 bases and J by 4 bases, and 6 bases separated the two germline ends. CDR3 length: 12 amino acids. CDR3 region: CASSEGGTEAFF. CDR3 bases: TGTGCCAGCAGTGAGGGAGGCACTGAAGCTTTCTTT.

With regard to this clone: Other DNA sequences of this sample code for an identical CDR3. The V call is TRBV7-2, the J call TRBJ1-1, with D unresolved. Trimming left V 3 bases short and J 8 bases short, with 7 bases between. This CDR3 region has 11 residues. The germline gives CDR1 SGHTA, CDR2 FQGNSA. CDR3 sequence reads: CASSFGREAFF. The CDR3 region has the DNA TGTGCCAGCAGCTTCGGAAGGGAAGCTTTCTTT.

This chain uses TRBV5-1 with TRBJ2-3; 10 bases agree with TRBD2. Germline V lookup: CDR1 SGHRS, CDR2 YFSETQ. V gave up 5 bases and J gave up 1 base; unmatched junction bases: 1. The length of the CDR3 is 14 residues. The CDR3 loop is CASRGTSGTDTQYF. As DNA, the CDR3 is TGCGCCAGCAGAGGGACTAGCGGCACAGATACGCAGTATTTT.

The chain joins TRBV7-6 to TRBJ1-5; D not certain. Trimming took 1 base from V and 4 from J, leaving 5 bases between them. The CDR3 loop spans 13 amino acids. Germline lookup yields CDR1 SGHVS and CDR2 FNYEAQ. CDR3 residues: CASSLDGNQPQHF. Written as DNA, the CDR3 is TGTGCCAGCAGCTTAGATGGAAATCAGCCCCAGCATTTT.

The V gene is TRBV30, the J gene TRBJ1-1; D gene uncertain. V gave up 3 bases and J gave up 7 bases, with 12 bases separating them. The germline CDR1 and CDR2 sequences are GTSNPN and SVGIG (reference sequence). The CDR3 runs 12 residues. As DNA, the CDR3 is TGTGCCTGGAGGCCCCTTGTCCTTGAAGCTTTCTTT. Translating gives CAWRPLVLEAFF.

Remarks on this clone: This specimen includes other DNA sequences encoding the same CDR3. J is TRBJ1-5 and V is TRBV12-3 or TRBV12-4; no definite D call. This CDR3 spans 12 amino acids. The V gene lost 1 base and the J gene lost 7 bases, with 5 bases spanning the gap. The CDR3 here is CASSLGVQPQHF. The CDR3 nucleotides are TGTGCCAGCAGTTTAGGGGTCCAGCCCCAGCATTTT.

V usage is TRBV5-8 and J usage is TRBJ1-3, with D possibly matching TRBD1 (5 bases). The CDR3 totals 17 residues. Trimming took 4 bases from V and 3 from J, leaving 20 bases between them. Germline values: CDR1 SGHTS, CDR2 YDEGEE. Here the CDR3 reads CASSLEGERGRGNTIYF. The CDR3 DNA reads TGTGCCAGCAGCCTGGAGGGTGAGCGGGGACGTGGAAACACCATATATTTT.

In its sample, this clone was seen once. This sequence joins TRBV9 and TRBJ2-2; possibly TRBD1 for D (6 bases). The CDR3 covers 15 residues. Germline CDR1 and CDR2: SGDLS and YYNGEE. Trimming cost V 3 bases and J 5 bases, with 14 bases left between them. CDR3 in amino acids: CASSASSGVTGELFF. The CDR3 nucleotides read TGTGCCAGCAGCGCCAGCTCAGGGGTAACCGGGGAGCTGTTTTTT. Full variable domain (rest looked up from reference TRBV9 and TRBJ2-2): DSGVTQTPKHLITATGQRVTLRCSPRSGDLSVYWYQQSLDQGLQFLIQYYNGEERAKGNILERFSAQQFPDLHSELNLSSLELGDSALYFCASSASSGVTGELFFGEGSRLTVL.

This sequence joins TRBV30 and TRBJ1-1; 9 bases match TRBD1. Germline V gene data show CDR1 as GTSNPN and CDR2 as SVGIG (reference sequence). The V and J ends lost 1 base and 4 bases, in that order; junction bases with no gene match: 10. The CDR3 extends over 16 amino acids. The CDR3 loop is CAWSDRGRFFGTEAFF. CDR3 coding DNA: TGTGCCTGGAGTGACAGGGGGCGCTTTTTTGGCACTGAAGCTTTCTTT. Looking up the rest from reference TRBV30 and TRBJ1-1 gives the full variable domain: SQTIHQWPATLVQPVGSPLSLECTVEGTSNPNLYWYRQAAGRGLQLLFYSVGIGQISSEVPQNLSASRPQDRQFILSSKKLLLSDSGFYLCAWSDRGRFFGTEAFFGQGTRLTVV.

As to this clone: Mismatch with germline at one junction end may stem from a read error. The J gene is TRBJ2-2, the V gene TRBV7-7, with 8 bases identical to TRBD2. The CDR3 length is 17 residues. CDR1 is SSHAT and CDR2 is FNYEAQ in the germline V gene (reference sequence). The DNA of the CDR3 is TGTGCTAGCAGCCTTAGCGGGATTAACATAAACACCGGGGAGCTGTTTTTT. The encoded protein is CASSLSGININTGELFF.

The CDR3 region has the DNA TGTGCCAGCAGCGACAGGGCATCTGGAAACACCATATATTTT. The encoded protein is CASSDRASGNTIYF. The chain carries TRBV9 and TRBJ1-3, with D maybe TRBD1 (6 bases). The V end was cut by 3 bases, the J end by 1 base, with 8 bases between. In germline, CDR1 is SGDLS, CDR2 YYNGEE. The CDR3 sequence is 14 residues long.

This chain uses TRBV6-5 with TRBJ2-2, with no clear D. The CDR3 extends over 14 amino acids. Germline-derived CDR1 and CDR2 are MNHEY and SVGAGI. V was shortened by 7 bases and J by 1 base, with 10 bases between the two germline ends. In nucleotides, the CDR3 is TGTGCCAGCACCACGGGTCGGAACACCGGGGAGCTGTTTTTT. It yields the protein CASTTGRNTGELFF.

This chain joins TRBV19 and TRBJ1-6; D gene unclear. The V end lost 4 bases, the J end lost 6 bases, and 10 bases lay between the germline ends. In germline, CDR1 is LNHDA, CDR2 SQIVND (reference sequence). CDR3 length: 14 amino acids. CDR3: CASSTTLSNSPLHF. The DNA of the CDR3 is TGTGCCAGTAGTACGACCCTCAGTAATTCACCCCTCCACTTT.